The clone carrying this T cell receptor (beta chain) was found many times. Its antigen is not known. TCRdb re-called the RT-PCR reads through MiXCR, storing one row per CDR3 protein. Of a few hundred thousand distinct CDR3 sequences listed, roughly 22% are singletons. The V gene's germline CDR1 is ENHRY and CDR2 SYGVKD. J gave up 7 bases and V 0 bases, and 6 bases lay outside the gene matches. The CDR3 totals 15 residues. The data stem from a study of response to subunit inactivated influenza vaccine. Findings of the study overall: Each seasonal influenza vaccination recruits few new T cells, the authors suggested.

This specimen consisted of PBMCs from blood, obtained less than 22 months after vaccination. This sequence originates from a man aged 50 to 69 who received an inactivated influenza vaccine. The chain combines TRBV10-3 with TRBJ1-5; 7 bases match TRBD1. In DNA form, the CDR3 reads TGTGCCATCAGTGAGTCGACAGGGTGGAACCAGCCCCAGCATTTT. The encoded protein is CAISESTGWNQPQHF.